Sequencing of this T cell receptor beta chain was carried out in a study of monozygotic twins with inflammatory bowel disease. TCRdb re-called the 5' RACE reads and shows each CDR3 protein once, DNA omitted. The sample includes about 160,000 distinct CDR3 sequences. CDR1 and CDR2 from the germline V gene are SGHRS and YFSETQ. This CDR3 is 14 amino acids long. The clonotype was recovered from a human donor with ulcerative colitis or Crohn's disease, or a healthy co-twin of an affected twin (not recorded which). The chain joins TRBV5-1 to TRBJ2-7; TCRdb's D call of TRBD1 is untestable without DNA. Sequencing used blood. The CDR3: CASSLDGTSAKVSF.